These 14 T cell receptor beta chains came from one sample sequenced in a study of blood T cell repertoires in COVID-19. Data came from immunoSEQ multiplex PCR; TCRdb stores just in-frame clones and leaves some out. The sample has 170,000 or so clones; approximately 86% are singletons. Sequenced input: peripheral blood. These TCRs come from a man in his fifties or sixties with active or convalescent COVID-19.

The rearrangement joins TRBV7-8 to TRBJ2-7, with TRBD2 identical over 7 bases. V gave up 5 bases and J gave up 5 bases; unmatched junction bases: 15. Germline V CDR1 and CDR2: SGHVS, FQNEAQ. The CDR3 extends over 16 amino acids. CDR3 nucleotides: TGTGCCAGCAGCGGCCCAAAGCGGGGAGCGTCCCACGAGCAGTACTTC. It encodes CASSGPKRGASHEQYF.

The gene calls are TRBV11-2 and TRBJ2-7; D gene unclear. Trimming took 3 bases from V and 0 from J, leaving 15 bases between them. Germline CDR1 is SGHAT and CDR2 is FQNNGV. The CDR3 consists of 16 residues. The CDR3 DNA reads as TGTGCCAGCAGCTTGTCTCCTACAGTGAGCTCCTACGAGCAGTACTTC. Protein: CASSLSPTVSSYEQYF.

J is TRBJ1-2 and V is TRBV3-1 (or the pseudogene TRBV3-2); D unclear. Trimming took off 0 bases at V and 8 bases at J, with 16 bases between the two ends. The germline gives CDR1 LGHDT, CDR2 YNNKEL (reference sequence). The CDR3 length is 15 residues. The CDR3 reads CASSQDRAAPSGYTF. Here the CDR3 DNA reads TGTGCCAGCAGCCAAGATCGGGCGGCTCCTAGCGGCTACACCTTC.

The chain joins TRBV24-1 to TRBJ1-2; 7 nucleotides line up with TRBD1. The V segment lost 10 bases and the J segment 3 bases; nucleotides outside the gene matches: 13. The CDR3 runs to 15 residues. From germline, CDR1 is KGHDR and CDR2 SFDVKD. The CDR3 DNA sequence: TGTGCCACAGGGGGAAGGGGGCGTGCTTACTATGGCTACACCTTC. Encoded protein: CATGGRGRAYYGYTF.

With respect to this clone: At one end the junction does not follow the germline gene, possibly because of a read error. This CDR3 is CASSPLWYELAKTGELFF. CDR3 nucleotides: TGTGCCAGCTCACCACTTTGGTATGAACTAGCGAAGACCGGGGAGCTGTTTTTT. This rearrangement joins TRBV18 to TRBJ2-2, with 7 bases lining up with TRBD2. CDR1 is KGHSH, CDR2 LQKENI, per germline. The CDR3 has 18 amino acids.

The genes are TRBV6-6 and TRBJ1-1; 10 bases map to TRBD1. Germline CDR1 and CDR2: MNHNY and SVGAGI (reference sequence). The trim removed 8 bases at V and 6 bases at J, leaving 9 bases unmatched. This CDR3 is 14 amino acids long. The CDR3 DNA reads as TGTGCCAGCCTAACGGGACAGGGGCGGGCTGAAGCTTTCTTT. It translates to CASLTGQGRAEAFF.

The chain combines TRBV6-5 with TRBJ2-1; 9 bases align to TRBD2. The CDR3 loop spans 15 amino acids. The germline CDR1 and CDR2 sequences are MNHEY and SVGAGI. J was trimmed by 5 bases and V by 4 bases; bases with no gene match: 6. DNA of the CDR3: TGTGCCAGCAGTTTTCGTAGCGGGAGCGACAATGAGCAGTTCTTC. This codes for CASSFRSGSDNEQFF.

The rearrangement links TRBV7-8 to TRBJ1-6; D gene unclear. V was clipped by 1 base and J by 0 bases, with 10 bases between them. CDR3 size: 17 residues. The germline gives CDR1 SGHVS, CDR2 FQNEAQ. The CDR3 spells CASSLGWRSSYNSPLHF. CDR3 nucleotides: TGTGCCAGCAGCTTAGGGTGGAGAAGCTCCTATAATTCACCCCTCCACTTT.

This clone was detected once. The chain employs TRBV6-2 or TRBV6-3 and TRBJ2-5; TRBD1 might be the D (6 bases). CDR3 length: 16 residues. In germline, CDR1 is MNHEY, CDR2 SVGEGT. Trimming removed 2 bases from V and 1 base from J, with 14 bases in between. This chain's CDR3 is CASSYAKGRGQETQYF. CDR3 DNA sequence: TGTGCCAGCAGTTACGCCAAGGGCAGGGGCCAAGAGACCCAGTACTTC.

This rearrangement joins TRBV5-4 to TRBJ1-2; weak D call: TRBD1 (6 bases). V shed 6 bases and J shed 5 bases, with 17 bases lying between them. Germline CDR1 is SGHNT and CDR2 is YYREEE (reference sequence). This CDR3 has 14 amino acids. CDR3 sequence: CASNKQGRGYGYTF. CDR3 nucleotides: TGTGCCAGCAACAAGCAGGGGCGCGGATATGGCTACACCTTC.

J is TRBJ2-5 and V is TRBV13, with 10 bases fitting TRBD2. The CDR3 is 16 residues long. Germline V gene data show CDR1 as PRHDT and CDR2 as FYEKMQ (reference sequence). J gave up 4 bases and V 4 bases, and 9 bases lay outside the gene matches. Written as DNA, the CDR3 is TGTGCCAGCAGCTACCCTCTAGCGGGAGTAACAGAGACCCAGTACTTC. Its protein product is CASSYPLAGVTETQYF. Based on the CDR3 plus reference TRBV13 and TRBJ2-5, the full variable domain is AAGVIQSPRHLIKEKRETATLKCYPIPRHDTVYWYQQGPGQDPQFLISFYEKMQSDKGSIPDRFSAQQFSDYHSELNMSSLELGDSALYFCASSYPLAGVTETQYFGPGTRLLVL.

This chain joins TRBV5-1 and TRBJ2-3, with 8 bases lining up with TRBD1. V lost 4 bases to trimming and J lost 4 bases; unmatched junction nucleotides: 8. Looked up from germline, CDR1 is SGHRS and CDR2 is YFSETQ. This CDR3 contains 15 residues. The CDR3 DNA follows: TGCGCCAGCAGCGAAACGGGGGACAGGTCAGATACGCAGTATTTT. It codes for CASSETGDRSDTQYF.

The chain joins TRBV6-6 to TRBJ2-2; 10 positions match TRBD1. J gave up 6 bases and V 8 bases, and 0 bases lay outside the gene matches. Germline CDR1 and CDR2: MNHNY and SVGAGI (reference sequence). The CDR3 runs 12 residues. This CDR3 reads CASGTGAGELFF. As DNA, the CDR3 is TGTGCCAGCGGGACAGGGGCCGGGGAGCTGTTTTTT.

The chain links TRBV29-1 to TRBJ1-1; D is unclear. The germline V gene encodes CDR1 SQVTM and CDR2 ANQGSEA. This CDR3 contains 15 residues. Trimming shortened V by 4 bases and J by 0 bases, and 15 bases separated the two germline ends. Written as DNA, the CDR3 is TGCAGCGTTGCCACACAGTCCCGTATGAACACTGAAGCTTTCTTT. Translating it yields CSVATQSRMNTEAFF.